This T cell receptor (beta chain) was retrieved from a study of T cell responses to AZD1222 COVID-19 vaccine. Whole-study results and caveats: The study sampled repertoires only after the peak T cell response. Mostly white British, mostly female donors; authors suggested clonal diversity may be underestimated.

A remark on this clone: The antigen is not known.

The V and J ends lost 3 bases and 7 bases respectively, with 19 bases between them. The CDR3 spans 15 residues. Looked up from germline, CDR1 is SGHDT and CDR2 is YYEEEE. Repertoires were generated with immunoSEQ multiplex PCR, while TCRdb's copy carries only in-frame clones and drops some. The sample includes tens of thousands of clones, roughly 93% seen only once; the top ten take about 20%. The sample was peripheral blood, taken on day 0 of AZD1222 vaccination. The chain employs TRBV5-6 and TRBJ1-2; perhaps TRBD1 as D (6 bases). This TCR derives from an adult in good health. CDR3: CASSSGLTGTGGYTF. CDR3 sequence (DNA): TGTGCCAGCAGCTCAGGACTAACAGGGACTGGTGGCTACACCTTC.